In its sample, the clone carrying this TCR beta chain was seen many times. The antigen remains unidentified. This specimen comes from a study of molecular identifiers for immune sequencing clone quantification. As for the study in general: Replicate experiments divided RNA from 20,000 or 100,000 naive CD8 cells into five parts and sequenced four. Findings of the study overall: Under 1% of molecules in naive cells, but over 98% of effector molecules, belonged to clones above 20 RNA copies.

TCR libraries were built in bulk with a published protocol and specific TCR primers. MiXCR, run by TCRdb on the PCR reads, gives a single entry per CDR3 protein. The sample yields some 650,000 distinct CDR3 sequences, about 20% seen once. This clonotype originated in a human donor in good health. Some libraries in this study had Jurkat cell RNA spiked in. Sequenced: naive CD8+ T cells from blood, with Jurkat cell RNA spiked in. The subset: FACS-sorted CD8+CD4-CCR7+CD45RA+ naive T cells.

The CDR3 loop is CASIQDWGLEQYF. The CDR3 nucleotides read TGTGCCAGCATCCAGGACTGGGGCCTCGAGCAGTACTTC. V usage is TRBV6-1 and J usage is TRBJ2-7, with D perhaps being TRBD1 or TRBD2 (5 bases each). The CDR3 length is 13 residues. Between the trimmed V and J ends, which lost 7 bases and 6 bases, there was a span of 16 bases. The V gene's germline CDR1 is MNHNS and CDR2 SASEGT.